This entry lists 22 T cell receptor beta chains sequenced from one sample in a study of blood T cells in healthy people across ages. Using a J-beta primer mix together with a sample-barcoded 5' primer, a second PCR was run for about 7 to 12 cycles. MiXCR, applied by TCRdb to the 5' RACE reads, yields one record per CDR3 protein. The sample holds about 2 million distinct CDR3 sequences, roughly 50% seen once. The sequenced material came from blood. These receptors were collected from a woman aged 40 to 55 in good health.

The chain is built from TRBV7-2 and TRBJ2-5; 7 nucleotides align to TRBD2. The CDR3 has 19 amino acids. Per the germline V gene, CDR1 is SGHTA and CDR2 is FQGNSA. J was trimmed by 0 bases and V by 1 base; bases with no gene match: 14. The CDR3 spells CASSLERFWRGKDQETQYF. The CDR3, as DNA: TGTGCCAGCAGCTTAGAGAGGTTTTGGCGGGGGAAAGACCAAGAGACCCAGTACTTC.

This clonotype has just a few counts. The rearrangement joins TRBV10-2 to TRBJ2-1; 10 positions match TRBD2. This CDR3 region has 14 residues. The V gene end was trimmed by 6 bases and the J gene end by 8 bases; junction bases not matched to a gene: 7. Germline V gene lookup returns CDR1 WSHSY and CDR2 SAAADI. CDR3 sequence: CASRERGGSHEQFF. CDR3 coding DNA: TGCGCCAGCAGGGAGCGGGGGGGCAGCCATGAGCAGTTCTTC.

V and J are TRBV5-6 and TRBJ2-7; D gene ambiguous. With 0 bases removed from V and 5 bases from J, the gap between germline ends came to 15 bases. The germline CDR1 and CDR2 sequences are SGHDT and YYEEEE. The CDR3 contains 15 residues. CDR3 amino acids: CASSLAEWPTHEQYF. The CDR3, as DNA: TGTGCCAGCAGCTTGGCCGAATGGCCTACCCACGAGCAGTACTTC.

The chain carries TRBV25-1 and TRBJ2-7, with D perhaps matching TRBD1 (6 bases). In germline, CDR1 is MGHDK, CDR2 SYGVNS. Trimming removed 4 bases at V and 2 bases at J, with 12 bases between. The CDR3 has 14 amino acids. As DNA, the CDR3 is TGTGCCAGCAGTGCTAGGACAGCCACCTACGAGCAGTACTTC. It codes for CASSARTATYEQYF.

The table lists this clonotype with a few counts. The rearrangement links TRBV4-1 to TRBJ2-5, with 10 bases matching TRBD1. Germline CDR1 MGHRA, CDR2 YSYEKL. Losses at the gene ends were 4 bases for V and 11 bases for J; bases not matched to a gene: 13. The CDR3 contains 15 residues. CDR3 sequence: CASSPFRDRGEEQYF. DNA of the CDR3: TGCGCCAGCAGCCCCTTCCGGGACAGGGGTGAAGAGCAGTACTTC.

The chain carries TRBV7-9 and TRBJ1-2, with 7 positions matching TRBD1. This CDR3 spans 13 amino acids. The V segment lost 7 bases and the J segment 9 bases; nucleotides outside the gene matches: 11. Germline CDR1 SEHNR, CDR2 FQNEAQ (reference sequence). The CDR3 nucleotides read TGTGCCAGCACCTCAGGGGGACCCGGGAGCTACACCTTC. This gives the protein CASTSGGPGSYTF.

CDR3 protein: CASSELREGGRVEAFF. DNA of the CDR3: TGTGCCAGCAGTGAATTAAGGGAAGGGGGCCGGGTTGAAGCTTTCTTT. The rearrangement uses TRBV25-1 and TRBJ1-1; 7 nucleotides match TRBD1. Unmatched junction bases numbered 12, after V lost 1 base and J lost 7 bases. This CDR3 is 16 amino acids long. Germline CDR1 and CDR2: MGHDK and SYGVNS.

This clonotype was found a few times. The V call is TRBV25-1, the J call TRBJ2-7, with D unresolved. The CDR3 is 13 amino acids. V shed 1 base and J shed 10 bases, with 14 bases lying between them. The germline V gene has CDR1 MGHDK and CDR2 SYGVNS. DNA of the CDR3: TGTGCCAGCAGTGAATCGGTCCGTGGAATTCAGTACTTC. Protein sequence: CASSESVRGIQYF.

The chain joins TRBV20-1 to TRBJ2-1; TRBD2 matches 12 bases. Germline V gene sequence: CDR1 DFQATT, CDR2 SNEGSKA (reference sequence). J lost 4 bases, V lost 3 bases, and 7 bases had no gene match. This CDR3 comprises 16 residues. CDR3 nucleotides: TGCAGTGCTAGTAGGGCTAGCGGGGGGGCGTACAATGAGCAGTTCTTC. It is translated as CSASRASGGAYNEQFF.

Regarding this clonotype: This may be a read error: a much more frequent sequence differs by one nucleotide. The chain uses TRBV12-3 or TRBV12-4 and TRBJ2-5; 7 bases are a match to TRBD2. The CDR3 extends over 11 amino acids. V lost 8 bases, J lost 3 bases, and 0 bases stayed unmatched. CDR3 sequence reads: CASAGEETQYF. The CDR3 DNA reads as TGTGCCAGCGCGGGGGAAGAGACCCAGTACTTC.

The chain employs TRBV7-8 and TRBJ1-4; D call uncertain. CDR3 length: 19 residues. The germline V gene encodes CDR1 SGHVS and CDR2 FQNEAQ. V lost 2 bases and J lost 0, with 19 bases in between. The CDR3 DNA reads TGTGCCAGCAGCTTACACAGCGGGGATCAGTCTTCAACTAATGAAAAACTGTTTTTT. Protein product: CASSLHSGDQSSTNEKLFF.

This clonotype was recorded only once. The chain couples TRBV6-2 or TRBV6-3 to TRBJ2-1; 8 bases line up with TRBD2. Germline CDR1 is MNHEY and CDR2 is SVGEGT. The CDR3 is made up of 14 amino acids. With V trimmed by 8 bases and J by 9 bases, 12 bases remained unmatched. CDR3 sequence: CASLRSGLEFEQFF. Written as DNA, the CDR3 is TGTGCCAGCCTGAGGTCGGGACTAGAGTTTGAGCAGTTCTTC.

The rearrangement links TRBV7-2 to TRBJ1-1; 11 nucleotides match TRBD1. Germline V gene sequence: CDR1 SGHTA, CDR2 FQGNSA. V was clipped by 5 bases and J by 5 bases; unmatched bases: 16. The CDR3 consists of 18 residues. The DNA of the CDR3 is TGTGCCAGCAGCACCCGCGGACAGGGGGCAAGGAGAGGGACTGAAGCTTTCTTT. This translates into CASSTRGQGARRGTEAFF.

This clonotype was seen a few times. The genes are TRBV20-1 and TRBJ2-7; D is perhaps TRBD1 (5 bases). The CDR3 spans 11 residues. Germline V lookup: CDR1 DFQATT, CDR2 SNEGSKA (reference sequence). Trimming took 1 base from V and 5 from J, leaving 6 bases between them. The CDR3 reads CSARGQNEQYF. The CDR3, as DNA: TGCAGTGCTAGAGGACAGAACGAGCAGTACTTC.

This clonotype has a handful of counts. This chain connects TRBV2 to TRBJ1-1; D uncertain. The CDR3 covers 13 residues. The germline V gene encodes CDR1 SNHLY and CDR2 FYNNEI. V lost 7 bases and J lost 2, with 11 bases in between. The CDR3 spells CASIEWGNTEAFF. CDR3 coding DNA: TGTGCCAGCATCGAATGGGGAAACACTGAAGCTTTCTTT.

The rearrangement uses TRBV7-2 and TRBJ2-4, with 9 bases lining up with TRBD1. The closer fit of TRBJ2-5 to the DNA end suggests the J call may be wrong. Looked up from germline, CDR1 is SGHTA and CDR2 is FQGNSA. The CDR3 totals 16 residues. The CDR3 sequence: CASSFTRDRVVKTQYF. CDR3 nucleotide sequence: TGTGCCAGCAGCTTCACCCGGGACAGGGTAGTGAAGACCCAGTACTTC.

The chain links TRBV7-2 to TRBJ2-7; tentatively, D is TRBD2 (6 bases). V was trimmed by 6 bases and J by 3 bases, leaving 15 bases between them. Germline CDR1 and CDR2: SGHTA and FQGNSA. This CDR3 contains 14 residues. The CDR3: CASRILDYGYEQYF. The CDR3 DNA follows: TGTGCCAGCAGAATCCTGGACTACGGCTACGAGCAGTACTTC.

CDR3 amino acids: CASSITSDPDTQYF. The CDR3 DNA reads TGTGCCAGCAGCATCACTAGCGACCCAGATACGCAGTATTTT. This chain links TRBV9 with TRBJ2-3, with TRBD2 matching over 7 bases. Trimming at V came to 4 bases and at J to 4 bases, leaving 6 bases not matched to a gene. This CDR3 is 14 amino acids long. Germline CDR1 is SGDLS and CDR2 is YYNGEE.

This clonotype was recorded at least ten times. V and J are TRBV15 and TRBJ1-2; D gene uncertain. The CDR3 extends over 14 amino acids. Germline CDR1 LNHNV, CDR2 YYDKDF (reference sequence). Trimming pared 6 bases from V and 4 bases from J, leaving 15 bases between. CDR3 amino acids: CATRDGGDPYGYTF. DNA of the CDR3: TGTGCCACCAGAGACGGTGGAGACCCCTATGGCTACACCTTC.

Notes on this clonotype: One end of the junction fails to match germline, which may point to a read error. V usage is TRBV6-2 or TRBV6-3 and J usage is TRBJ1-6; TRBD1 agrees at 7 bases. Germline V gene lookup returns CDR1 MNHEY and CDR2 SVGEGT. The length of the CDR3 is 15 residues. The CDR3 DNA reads TGTGCCAGCAATTACCGACGAGGGGGCAATTCACCCCTCCACTTT. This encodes CASNYRRGGNSPLHF.

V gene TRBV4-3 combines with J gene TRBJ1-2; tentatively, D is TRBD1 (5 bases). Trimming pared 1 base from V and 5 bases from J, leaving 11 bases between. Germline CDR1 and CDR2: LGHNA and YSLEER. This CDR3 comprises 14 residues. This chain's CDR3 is CASSQVQGPYGYTF. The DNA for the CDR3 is TGCGCCAGCAGCCAAGTTCAGGGACCGTATGGCTACACCTTC.

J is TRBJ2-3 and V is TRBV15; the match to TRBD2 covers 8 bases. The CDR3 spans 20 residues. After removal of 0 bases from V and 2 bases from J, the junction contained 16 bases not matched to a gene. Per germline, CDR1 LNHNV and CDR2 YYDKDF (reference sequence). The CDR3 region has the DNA TGTGCCACCAGCAGAGAGAACGGGGGGGCCCAGGTCAGGTTCACAGATACGCAGTATTTT. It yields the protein CATSRENGGAQVRFTDTQYF.